Sequencing of this TCR beta chain was carried out in a study of neoadjuvant anti-PD-1 for oral cavity cancer. General study findings and limits: TCR analyses covered only three patients per response group.

As to time point: after neoadjuvant nivolumab, at surgical resection. Points on this clone: Antigen specificity is unknown.

This CDR3 has 12 residues. Per the germline V gene, CDR1 is MNHEY and CDR2 is SVGAGI. V lost 6 bases and J 2 bases, leaving 8 bases between the germline ends. Using immunoSEQ multiplex PCR, the repertoire was profiled, and TCRdb retains in-frame clones only, with some absent. The sample contains 25,000 to 40,000 clones, 80% of which appear only once. The clonotype was recovered from a person between 35 and 79 years old with oral cavity squamous cell carcinoma. The J gene is TRBJ2-7, the V gene TRBV6-5; D could derive from TRBD1 or TRBD2 (5 bases each). Sequencing was performed on PBMCs, taken after nivolumab (anti-PD-1) treatment. The CDR3 protein is CASRSGPYEQYF. CDR3 sequence (DNA): TGTGCCAGCAGGTCGGGGCCCTACGAGCAGTACTTC.